Listed below are T cell receptor beta chains from one sample, sequenced in a study of beta chain bispecific antibodies for T cell cancers. Antigens of these TCRs are unknown. TCRdb fed the 5' RACE reads into MiXCR, producing one record per CDR3 protein. The sample shows about 20,000 distinct CDR3 sequences, 2% to 2.5% of them seen only once. Sequenced material: healthy donor T cells cultured with leukemia cells, taken from a culture containing a bispecific antibody targeting TCR Vbeta12. The receptors originated from a human donor in good health. Some clones in this sample may be carry-over from other donors' samples. Both conserved end residues are part of each CDR3. The D gene is left open where the match is weak. Clone sizes are given selectively: once, few, many, or a class where the clone is expanded.

D gene,V gene,J gene,clone size,CDR3 DNA,CDR3 protein
TRBD2,TRBV11-2,TRBJ2-3,many,TGTGCCAGCAGCTTAGTGACTAGCGGTGGGTCCACAGATACGCAGTATTTT,CASSLVTSGGSTDTQYF
NA,TRBV5-1,TRBJ1-1,medium-sized,TGCGCCAGCAGCCCCTTTGGGAACACTGAAGCTTTCTTT,CASSPFGNTEAFF
TRBD2,TRBV29-1,TRBJ2-5,many,TGCAGCGTTCTCTTAGCGGGGGTACAAGAGACCCAGTACTTC,CSVLLAGVQETQYF
NA,TRBV19,TRBJ2-7,many,TGTGCCAGTAGTATAGATGGGGAAACCTACGAGCAGTACTTC,CASSIDGETYEQYF
TRBD1,TRBV5-5,TRBJ1-5,NA,TGTGCCAGCAGCAGCCTACAGGGGGGCAATCAGCCCCAGCATTTT,CASSSLQGGNQPQHF
NA,TRBV7-2,TRBJ1-1,many,TGTGCCAGCAGCTGGGGCCCGAACACTGAAGCTTTCTTT,CASSWGPNTEAFF
NA,TRBV5-1,TRBJ2-1,many,TGCGCCAGCAGCGTTGGACAGTCTAGTAATGAGCAGTTCTTC,CASSVGQSSNEQFF
NA,TRBV5-1,TRBJ2-5,many,TGCGCCAGCAGCTTAATTGGCGGGGTACAAGAGACCCAGTACTTC,CASSLIGGVQETQYF
TRBD1,TRBV20-1,TRBJ2-7,medium-sized,TGCAGTGCTGCAAACAGGGGTCGGGGCTACGAGCAGTACTTC,CSAANRGRGYEQYF
NA,TRBV20-1,TRBJ1-4,many,TGCAGTGCTCCTTCGAGGGAAAAACTGTTTTTT,CSAPSREKLFF
NA,TRBV23-1,TRBJ2-1,many,TGCGCCAGCAGTCCGCGGCGGGACCCTAGATCATACAATGAGCAGTTCTTC,CASSPRRDPRSYNEQFF